The 5 T cell receptor beta chains given below trace back to one sample, sequenced in a study of identical twins. MiXCR, run by TCRdb on the 5' RACE reads, gives a single entry per CDR3 protein. The sample lists approximately 1.8 million distinct CDR3 sequences, roughly 35% seen once, with approximately 0.29% in the top ten. The specimen was cord blood. The receptor source for this set is a newborn girl in good health.

This sequence joins TRBV13 and TRBJ2-7, with 12 bases identical to TRBD2. The length of the CDR3 is 16 residues. The germline V gene encodes CDR1 PRHDT and CDR2 FYEKMQ (reference sequence). V trimming: 5 bases; J trimming: 4 bases; junction bases outside the gene matches: 9. The CDR3 region is CASSHPSGGAGYEQYF. The CDR3 region has the DNA TGTGCCAGCAGCCACCCTAGCGGGGGGGCCGGGTACGAGCAGTACTTC.

This clonotype has just one count. The chain employs TRBV7-6 and TRBJ2-7, with TRBD2 matching over 8 bases. Per the germline V gene, CDR1 is SGHVS and CDR2 is FNYEAQ. The CDR3 sequence is 13 residues long. V was clipped by 6 bases and J by 7 bases; unmatched bases: 8. The CDR3 region has the DNA TGTGCCAGCAGTCTTCCCCGGGAGGGAGAGCAGTACTTC. Its protein product is CASSLPREGEQYF.

The chain carries TRBV20-1 and TRBJ1-2; D remains ambiguous. The ends were cut back, 0 bases at V and 6 bases at J, with 8 bases in the middle. The CDR3 consists of 12 residues. Germline V lookup: CDR1 DFQATT, CDR2 SNEGSKA (reference sequence). DNA for the CDR3: TGCAGTGCTAGAGATTACAGCAATGGCTACACCTTC. Protein sequence: CSARDYSNGYTF.

This clonotype has at least ten counts. The CDR3 bases are TGTGCCAGCAGTTTAGGATCCCGGACAGGGCTTGACAAAAACATTCAGTACTTC. Its protein product is CASSLGSRTGLDKNIQYF. This chain connects TRBV12-3 or TRBV12-4 to TRBJ2-4; 8 bases map to TRBD1. V shed 1 base and J 3 bases; nucleotides not matched to a gene: 11. The CDR3 runs 18 residues.

This clonotype occurred a few times. The rearrangement links TRBV2 to TRBJ2-7; D tentatively reads TRBD1 or TRBD2 (5 bases each). This CDR3 has 17 residues. Trimming pared 1 base from V and 5 bases from J, leaving 21 bases between. Germline V gene lookup returns CDR1 SNHLY and CDR2 FYNNEI. The CDR3 spells CASSEVISGPSRNEQYF. The DNA of the CDR3 is TGTGCCAGCAGTGAAGTAATTTCGGGACCCTCTCGGAACGAGCAGTACTTC.